Following are 22 T cell receptor beta chains from one sample sequenced in a study of blood T cell repertoires in COVID-19. Method: immunoSEQ multiplex PCR; TCRdb's copy keeps in-frame clones and lacks some. The table shows tens of thousands of clones, with approximately 84% occurring only once. Sequencing was performed on peripheral blood. These receptors were obtained from a man aged 55-75 years with acute or convalescent COVID-19.

The chain combines TRBV11-3 with TRBJ2-3, with TRBD2 matching over 7 bases. The V gene's germline CDR1 is SGHNT and CDR2 YENEEA. J gave up 1 base and V 4 bases, and 8 bases lay outside the gene matches. The CDR3 has 16 amino acids. The CDR3: CASSWSQGGGTDTQYF. CDR3 nucleotide sequence: TGTGCCAGCAGCTGGAGTCAGGGAGGGGGCACAGATACGCAGTATTTT.

The chain carries TRBV9 and TRBJ2-3, with D tentatively TRBD1 (6 bases). Germline-derived CDR1 and CDR2 are SGDLS and YYNGEE. CDR3 length equals 16 residues. Trimming pared 4 bases from V and 0 bases from J, leaving 15 bases between. Here the CDR3 DNA reads TGTGCCAGCAGCAAACGACAGGTGACGAGCACAGATACGCAGTATTTT. This sequence encodes CASSKRQVTSTDTQYF. The variable domain in full, with the rest retrieved from reference TRBV9 and TRBJ2-3, is DSGVTQTPKHLITATGQRVTLRCSPRSGDLSVYWYQQSLDQGLQFLIQYYNGEERAKGNILERFSAQQFPDLHSELNLSSLELGDSALYFCASSKRQVTSTDTQYFGPGTRLTVL.

The chain uses TRBV29-1 and TRBJ1-2, with 9 bases that match TRBD1. V lost 0 bases, J lost 3 bases, and 5 bases stayed unmatched. From germline, CDR1 is SQVTM and CDR2 ANQGSEA. The CDR3 consists of 15 residues. CDR3 DNA: TGCAGCGTTGAAGATCCGGGACAGGGTGACTATGGCTACACCTTC. It translates to CSVEDPGQGDYGYTF. Full variable domain (missing parts from reference TRBV29-1 and TRBJ1-2): SAVISQKPSRDICQRGTSLTIQCQVDSQVTMMFWYRQQPGQSLTLIATANQGSEATYESGFVIDKFPISRPNLTFSTLTVSNMSPEDSSIYLCSVEDPGQGDYGYTFGSGTRLTVV.

The chain couples TRBV5-1 to TRBJ2-7, with 7 bases lining up with TRBD1. CDR3 length: 14 amino acids. The trim removed 5 bases at V and 4 bases at J, leaving 9 bases unmatched. The germline V gene encodes CDR1 SGHRS and CDR2 YFSETQ. Here the CDR3 DNA reads TGCGCCAGCAGTTTCGACAGGGTAGGGTACGAGCAGTACTTC. Its translation is CASSFDRVGYEQYF. The variable domain in full, completed from reference TRBV5-1 and TRBJ2-7, reads KAGVTQTPRYLIKTRGQQVTLSCSPISGHRSVSWYQQTPGQGLQFLFEYFSETQRNKGNFPGRFSGRQFSNSRSEMNVSTLELGDSALYLCASSFDRVGYEQYFGPGTRLTVT.

V and J are TRBV5-4 and TRBJ2-3, with 10 bases lining up with TRBD1. With V trimmed by 4 bases and J by 3 bases, 8 bases remained unmatched. The CDR3 loop spans 16 amino acids. Germline V gene data show CDR1 as SGHNT and CDR2 as YYREEE (reference sequence). The CDR3 region is CASSPNRQGATDTQYF. CDR3 nucleotides: TGTGCCAGCAGCCCCAATCGACAGGGGGCGACAGATACGCAGTATTTT.

The chain carries TRBV11-3 and TRBJ2-3; D perhaps matches TRBD2 (6 bases). The CDR3 runs to 11 residues. The V gene's germline CDR1 is SGHNT and CDR2 YENEEA. Trimming shortened V by 5 bases and J by 10 bases, and 10 bases separated the two germline ends. The CDR3 reads CASSTGTAQYF. CDR3 nucleotides: TGTGCCAGCAGCACCGGGACTGCGCAGTATTTT.

This CDR3 is CASSSGGSYNEQFF. The CDR3 DNA is TGTGCCAGCAGCTCAGGGGGCTCCTACAATGAGCAGTTCTTC. V usage is TRBV7-2 and J usage is TRBJ2-1; 7 positions match TRBD1. CDR1 and CDR2 from the germline V gene are SGHTA and FQGNSA. V shed 4 bases and J 0 bases; nucleotides not matched to a gene: 0. The CDR3 is 14 amino acids.

V is TRBV4-1 and J is TRBJ2-3; 9 positions agree with TRBD1. The CDR3 has 16 amino acids. With 3 bases clipped from V and 3 bases from J, the junction kept 7 bases outside the gene matches. The germline V gene has CDR1 MGHRA and CDR2 YSYEKL. The CDR3 loop reads CASSHGPGQGTDTQYF. In DNA form, the CDR3 reads TGCGCCAGCAGCCACGGCCCGGGACAGGGTACAGATACGCAGTATTTT.

The rearrangement links TRBV2 to TRBJ2-7; D ambiguous. Trimming removed 2 bases at V and 0 bases at J, with 8 bases between. There are 14 residues in the CDR3. CDR1 and CDR2 from the germline V gene are SNHLY and FYNNEI. The CDR3 loop reads CASSEFVSSYEQYF. The CDR3, as DNA: TGTGCCAGCAGTGAATTTGTCAGCTCCTACGAGCAGTACTTC. The full variable domain, its missing parts supplied by reference TRBV2 and TRBJ2-7, is EPEVTQTPSHQVTQMGQEVILRCVPISNHLYFYWYRQILGQKVEFLVSFYNNEISEKSEIFDDQFSVERPDGSNFTLKIRSTKLEDSAMYFCASSEFVSSYEQYFGPGTRLTVT.

The rearrangement joins TRBV5-1 to TRBJ1-3, with D maybe TRBD1 (6 bases). The germline V and J ends were trimmed by 0 bases and 3 bases, with 16 bases remaining between them. The CDR3 is made up of 17 amino acids. Germline CDR1 reads SGHRS; CDR2 reads YFSETQ. CDR3 nucleotides: TGCGCCAGCAGCTTGGCGGCAGGGGATGAGTATGGAAACACCATATATTTT. This codes for CASSLAAGDEYGNTIYF.

The chain carries TRBV15 and TRBJ1-5; the D is unclear. This CDR3 comprises 15 residues. The germline CDR1 and CDR2 sequences are LNHNV and YYDKDF (reference sequence). V was trimmed by 0 bases and J by 6 bases, leaving 12 bases between them. The CDR3: CATSREALRGQPQHF. CDR3 coding DNA: TGTGCCACCAGCAGAGAAGCGCTCCGAGGTCAGCCCCAGCATTTT.

The chain is built from TRBV18 and TRBJ2-5, with TRBD2 as a possible D gene (6 bases). The CDR3 runs to 13 residues. Germline loops: CDR1 KGHSH, CDR2 LQKENI. Trimming pared 10 bases from V and 5 bases from J, leaving 17 bases between. The CDR3 region is CATRRDPGETQYF. CDR3 coding DNA: TGTGCCACCAGGCGGGACCCTGGGGAGACCCAGTACTTC. Filled out from reference TRBV18 and TRBJ2-5, the complete variable domain reads NAGVMQNPRHLVRRRGQEARLRCSPMKGHSHVYWYRQLPEEGLKFMVYLQKENIIDESGMPKERFSAEFPKEGPSILRIQQVVRGDSAAYFCATRRDPGETQYFGPGTRLLVL.

V gene TRBV28 combines with J gene TRBJ2-3; 7 positions agree with TRBD1. The CDR3 runs 16 residues. V lost 4 bases to trimming and J lost 3 bases; unmatched junction nucleotides: 10. Germline V gene lookup returns CDR1 MDHEN and CDR2 SYDVKM. Here the CDR3 reads CASSYLRGRGTDTQYF. The DNA for the CDR3 is TGTGCCAGCAGTTATCTAAGGGGGCGCGGGACAGATACGCAGTATTTT.

This clone was seen once. The rearrangement joins TRBV19 to TRBJ1-1; possible D gene TRBD1, 6 bases. Germline CDR1 and CDR2: LNHDA and SQIVND (reference sequence). Trimming left V 6 bases short and J 7 bases short, with 12 bases between. This CDR3 is 12 amino acids long. Written as DNA, the CDR3 is TGTGCCAGTAGGGCAGGGGAATTTGAAGCTTTCTTT. Translated: CASRAGEFEAFF. Complete variable domain (other parts from reference TRBV19 and TRBJ1-1): DGGITQSPKYLFRKEGQNVTLSCEQNLNHDAMYWYRQDPGQGLRLIYYSQIVNDFQKGDIAEGYSVSREKKESFPLTVTSAQKNPTAFYLCASRAGEFEAFFGQGTRLTVV.

This chain uses TRBV30 with TRBJ2-3; 8 bases agree with TRBD2. This CDR3 has 15 residues. The germline V gene encodes CDR1 GTSNPN and CDR2 SVGIG (reference sequence). Trimming cost V 4 bases and J 2 bases; bases outside gene matches: 8. The chain's CDR3 is CAWKPLAGLTDTQYF. CDR3 nucleotides: TGTGCCTGGAAACCCTTAGCGGGGCTCACAGATACGCAGTATTTT. Together with reference TRBV30 and TRBJ2-3, the CDR3 gives the full variable domain: SQTIHQWPATLVQPVGSPLSLECTVEGTSNPNLYWYRQAAGRGLQLLFYSVGIGQISSEVPQNLSASRPQDRQFILSSKKLLLSDSGFYLCAWKPLAGLTDTQYFGPGTRLTVL.

This chain joins TRBV6-2 or TRBV6-3 and TRBJ2-7, with 11 bases identical to TRBD2. The germline gives CDR1 MNHEY, CDR2 SVGEGT. Trimming removed 6 bases from V and 1 base from J; junction bases left unmatched: 5. The CDR3 extends over 15 amino acids. The CDR3 is CASSQTSGASYEQYF. DNA for the CDR3: TGTGCCAGCAGCCAGACTAGCGGGGCATCCTACGAGCAGTACTTC.

The chain uses TRBV24-1 and TRBJ2-2; 8 bases map to TRBD2. The CDR3 runs to 19 residues. The junction had 10 bases not matched to a gene; V was cut back by 1 base and J by 1 base. Germline CDR1 is KGHDR and CDR2 is SFDVKD. CDR3 DNA: TGTGCCACCAGTGATTTTGAATTAAGGAGCGGGGGGAACACCGGGGAGCTGTTTTTT. It translates to CATSDFELRSGGNTGELFF.

The V gene is TRBV7-9, the J gene TRBJ1-1; 7 bases align to TRBD1. This CDR3 contains 13 residues. Germline V lookup: CDR1 SEHNR, CDR2 FQNEAQ (reference sequence). Trimming removed 8 bases from V and 2 bases from J; junction bases left unmatched: 5. CDR3 region: CASQRGLNTEAFF. CDR3 sequence (DNA): TGTGCCAGCCAGAGGGGGCTTAACACTGAAGCTTTCTTT. The full variable domain, in which reference TRBV7-9 and TRBJ1-1 provide the parts outside the CDR3, is DTGVSQNPRHKITKRGQNVTFRCDPISEHNRLYWYRQTLGQGPEFLTYFQNEAQLEKSRLLSDRFSAERPKGSFSTLEIQRTEQGDSAMYLCASQRGLNTEAFFGQGTRLTVV.

The CDR3 DNA reads as TGTGCCAGCAGTCCTATTTATGGCTACACCTTC. This sequence encodes CASSPIYGYTF. V is TRBV2 and J is TRBJ1-2; D remains ambiguous. The germline CDR1 and CDR2 sequences are SNHLY and FYNNEI. The CDR3 has 11 amino acids. V was pared by 5 bases and J by 5 bases, with 6 bases between.

This chain joins TRBV13 and TRBJ1-3; D unclear. CDR3 length: 11 residues. Trimming took 5 bases from V and 4 from J, leaving 3 bases between them. Per the germline V gene, CDR1 is PRHDT and CDR2 is FYEKMQ (reference sequence). In DNA form, the CDR3 reads TGTGCCAGCAGCCGGGGAAACACCATATATTTT. Protein sequence: CASSRGNTIYF.

The CDR3 is CASSRQGGYTF. The CDR3, as DNA: TGTGCCAGCAGCCGACAGGGCGGCTACACCTTC. V usage is TRBV3-1 (or the pseudogene TRBV3-2) and J usage is TRBJ1-2, with 7 bases that match TRBD1. J gave up 8 bases and V 4 bases, and 1 base lay outside the gene matches. This CDR3 spans 11 amino acids. Germline-derived CDR1 and CDR2 are LGHDT and YNNKEL (reference sequence).

The CDR3 DNA is TGTGCCAGCGGGACAGGGTATCAGCCCCAGCATTTT. Encoded protein: CASGTGYQPQHF. The gene calls are TRBV19 and TRBJ1-5; 9 bases fit TRBD1. CDR1 LNHDA and CDR2 SQIVND come from the germline V gene (reference sequence). Trimming at V came to 9 bases and at J to 5 bases, leaving 2 bases not matched to a gene. CDR3 length: 12 residues.